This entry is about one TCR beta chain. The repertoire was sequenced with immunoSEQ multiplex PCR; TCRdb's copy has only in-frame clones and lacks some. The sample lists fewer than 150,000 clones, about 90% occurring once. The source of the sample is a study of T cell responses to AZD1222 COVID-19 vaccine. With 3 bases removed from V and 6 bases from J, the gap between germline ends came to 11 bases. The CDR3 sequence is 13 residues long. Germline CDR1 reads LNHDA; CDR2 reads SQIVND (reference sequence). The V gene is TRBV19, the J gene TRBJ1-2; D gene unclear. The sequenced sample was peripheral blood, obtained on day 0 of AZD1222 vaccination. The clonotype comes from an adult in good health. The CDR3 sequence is CASSMTSRDGYTF. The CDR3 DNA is TGTGCCAGTAGTATGACTTCCCGGGATGGCTACACCTTC.